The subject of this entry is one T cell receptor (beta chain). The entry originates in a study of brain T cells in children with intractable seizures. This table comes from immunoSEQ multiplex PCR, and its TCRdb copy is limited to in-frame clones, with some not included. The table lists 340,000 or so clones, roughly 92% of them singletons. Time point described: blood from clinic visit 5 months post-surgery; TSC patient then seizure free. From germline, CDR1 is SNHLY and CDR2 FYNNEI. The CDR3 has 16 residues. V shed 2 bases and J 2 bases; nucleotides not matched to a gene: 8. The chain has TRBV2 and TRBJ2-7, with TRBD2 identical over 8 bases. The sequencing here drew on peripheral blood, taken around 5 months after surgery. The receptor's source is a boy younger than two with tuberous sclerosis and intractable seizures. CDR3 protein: CASSETGGGGPYEQYF. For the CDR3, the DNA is TGTGCCAGCAGTGAAACGGGGGGGGGCGGTCCCTACGAGCAGTACTTC.